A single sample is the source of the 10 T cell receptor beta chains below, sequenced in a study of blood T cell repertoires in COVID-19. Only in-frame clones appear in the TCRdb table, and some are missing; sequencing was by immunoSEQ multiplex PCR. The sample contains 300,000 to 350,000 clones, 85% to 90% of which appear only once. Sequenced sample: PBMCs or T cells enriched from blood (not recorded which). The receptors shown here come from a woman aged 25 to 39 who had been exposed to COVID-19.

CDR3: CSAQTSNTGELFF. The CDR3 region has the DNA TGCAGCGCACAGACTAGTAACACCGGGGAGCTGTTTTTT. The chain recombines TRBV29-1 with TRBJ2-2; a weak D match, TRBD2 (6 bases). Trimming took 7 bases from V and 2 from J, leaving 11 bases between them. Germline-derived CDR1 and CDR2 are SQVTM and ANQGSEA. The CDR3 length is 13 residues.

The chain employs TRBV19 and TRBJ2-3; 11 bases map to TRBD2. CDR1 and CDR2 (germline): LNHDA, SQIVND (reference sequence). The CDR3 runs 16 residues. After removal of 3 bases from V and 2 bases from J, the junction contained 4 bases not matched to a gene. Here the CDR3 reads CASSMTSGTYTDTQYF. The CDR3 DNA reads TGTGCCAGTAGTATGACTAGCGGGACTTACACAGATACGCAGTATTTT.

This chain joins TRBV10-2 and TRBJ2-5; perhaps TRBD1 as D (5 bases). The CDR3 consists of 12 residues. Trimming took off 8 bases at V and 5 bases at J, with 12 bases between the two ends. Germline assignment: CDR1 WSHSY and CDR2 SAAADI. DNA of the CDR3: TGCGCCAGCGGGGCAGGGAAGGAGACCCAGTACTTC. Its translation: CASGAGKETQYF.

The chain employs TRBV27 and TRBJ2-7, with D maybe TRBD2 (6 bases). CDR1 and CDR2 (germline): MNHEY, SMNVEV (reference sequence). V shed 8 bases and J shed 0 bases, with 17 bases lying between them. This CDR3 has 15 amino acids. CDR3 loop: CASSITRGASYEQYF. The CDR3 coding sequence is TGTGCCAGCTCTATCACGCGGGGCGCCTCCTACGAGCAGTACTTC.

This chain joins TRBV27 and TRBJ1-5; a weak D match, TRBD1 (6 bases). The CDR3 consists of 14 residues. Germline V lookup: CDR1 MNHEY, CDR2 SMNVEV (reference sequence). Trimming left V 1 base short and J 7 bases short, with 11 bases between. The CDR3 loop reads CASSLLGARQPQHF. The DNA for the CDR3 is TGTGCCAGCAGTTTATTGGGGGCGCGGCAGCCCCAGCATTTT.

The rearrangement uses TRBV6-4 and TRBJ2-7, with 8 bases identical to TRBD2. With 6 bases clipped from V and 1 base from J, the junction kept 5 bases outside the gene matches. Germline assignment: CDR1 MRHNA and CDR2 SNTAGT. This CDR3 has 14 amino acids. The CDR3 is CASSQRESSYEQYF. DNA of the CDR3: TGTGCCAGCAGCCAGCGGGAGTCATCCTACGAGCAGTACTTC.

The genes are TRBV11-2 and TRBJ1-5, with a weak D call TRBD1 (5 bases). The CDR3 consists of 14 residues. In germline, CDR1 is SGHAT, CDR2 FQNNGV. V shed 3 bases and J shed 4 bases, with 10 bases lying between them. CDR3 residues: CASSLDIGNQPQHF. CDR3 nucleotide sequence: TGTGCCAGCAGCTTGGACATCGGGAATCAGCCCCAGCATTTT.

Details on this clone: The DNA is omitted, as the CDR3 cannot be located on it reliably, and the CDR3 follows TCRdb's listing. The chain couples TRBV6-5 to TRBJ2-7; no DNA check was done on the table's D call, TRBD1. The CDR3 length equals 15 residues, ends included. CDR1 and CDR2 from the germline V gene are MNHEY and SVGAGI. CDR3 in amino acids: CASFGPGQGSYEQYF.

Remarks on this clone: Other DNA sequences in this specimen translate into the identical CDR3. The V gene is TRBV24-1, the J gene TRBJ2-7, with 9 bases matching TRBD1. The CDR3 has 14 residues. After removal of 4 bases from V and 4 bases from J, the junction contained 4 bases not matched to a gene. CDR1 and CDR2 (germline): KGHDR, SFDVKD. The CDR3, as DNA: TGTGCCACCAGTGACCCGGGACAGGGTTACGAGCAGTACTTC. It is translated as CATSDPGQGYEQYF.

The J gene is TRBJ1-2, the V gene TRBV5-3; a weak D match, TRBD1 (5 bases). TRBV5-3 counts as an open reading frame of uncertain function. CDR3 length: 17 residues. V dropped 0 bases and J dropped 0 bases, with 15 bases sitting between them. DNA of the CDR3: TGTGCCAGAAGCTTGGTAAAGGACAAGGCAGCTAACTATGGCTACACCTTC. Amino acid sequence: CARSLVKDKAANYGYTF.